The present T cell receptor (beta chain) was sequenced within a study of read filtering for tumor transcriptome and immune sequencing. V was clipped by 3 bases and J by 4 bases, with 4 bases between them. Germline V gene data show CDR1 as SQVTM and CDR2 as ANQGSEA. The CDR3 is 11 residues long. The library was built from around 0.4 ug RNA with molecular barcoded adaptors for alpha/delta and beta/gamma chains. Via MiXCR, TCRdb re-called the reads, giving one row per CDR3 protein. This table holds over 50,000 distinct CDR3 sequences, roughly 14% found once. The sequence derives from a donor aged 40 or over with multiple myeloma. The source material was a population of CD138-negative cells sorted from bone marrow. The genes are TRBV29-1 and TRBJ1-3; no reliable D call. The CDR3 loop reads CSVDGGNTIYF. The CDR3 nucleotides are TGCAGCGTTGATGGGGGAAACACCATATATTTT.